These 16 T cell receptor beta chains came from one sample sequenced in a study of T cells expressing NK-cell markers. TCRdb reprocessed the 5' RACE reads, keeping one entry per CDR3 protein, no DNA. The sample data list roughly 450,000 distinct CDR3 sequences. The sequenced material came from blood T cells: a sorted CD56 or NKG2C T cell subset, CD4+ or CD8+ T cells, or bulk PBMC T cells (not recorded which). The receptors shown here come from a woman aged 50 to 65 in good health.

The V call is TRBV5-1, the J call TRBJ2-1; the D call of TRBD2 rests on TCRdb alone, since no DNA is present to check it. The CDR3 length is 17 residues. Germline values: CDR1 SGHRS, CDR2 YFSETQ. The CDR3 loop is CASSFIGLRGVYNEQFF.

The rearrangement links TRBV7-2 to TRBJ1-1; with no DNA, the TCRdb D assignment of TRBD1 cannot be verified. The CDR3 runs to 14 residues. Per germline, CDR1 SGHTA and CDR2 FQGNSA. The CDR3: CASSLVGTLTEAFF.

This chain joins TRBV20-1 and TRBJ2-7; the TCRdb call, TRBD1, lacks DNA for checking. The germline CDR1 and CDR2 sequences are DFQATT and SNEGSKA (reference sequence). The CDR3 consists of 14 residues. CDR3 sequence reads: CSARGDSGSYEQYF.

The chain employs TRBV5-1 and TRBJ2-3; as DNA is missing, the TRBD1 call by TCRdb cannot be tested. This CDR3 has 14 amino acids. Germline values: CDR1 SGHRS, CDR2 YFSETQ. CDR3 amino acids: CASSFRGGTDTQYF.

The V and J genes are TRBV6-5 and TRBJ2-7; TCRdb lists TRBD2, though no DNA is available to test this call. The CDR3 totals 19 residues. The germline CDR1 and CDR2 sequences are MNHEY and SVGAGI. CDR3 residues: CASTSVRRLAGGSEREQYF.

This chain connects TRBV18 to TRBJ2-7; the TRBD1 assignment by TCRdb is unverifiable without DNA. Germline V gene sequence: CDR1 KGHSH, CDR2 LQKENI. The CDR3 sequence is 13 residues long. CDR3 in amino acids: CASSVARDYEQYF.

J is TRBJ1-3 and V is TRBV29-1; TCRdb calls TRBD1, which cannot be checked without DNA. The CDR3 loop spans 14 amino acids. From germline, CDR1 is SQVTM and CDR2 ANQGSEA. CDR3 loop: CSVDSGQAGNTIYF.

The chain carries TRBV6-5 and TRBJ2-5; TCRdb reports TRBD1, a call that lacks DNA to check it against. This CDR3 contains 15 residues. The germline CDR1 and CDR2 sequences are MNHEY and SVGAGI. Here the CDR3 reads CASRDQGKPRETQYF.

The CDR3 is CASSFEGQANQPQHF. The chain has TRBV7-9 and TRBJ1-5; there is no DNA to check the TCRdb D call of TRBD1. Looked up from germline, CDR1 is SEHNR and CDR2 is FQNEAQ (reference sequence). This CDR3 region has 15 residues.

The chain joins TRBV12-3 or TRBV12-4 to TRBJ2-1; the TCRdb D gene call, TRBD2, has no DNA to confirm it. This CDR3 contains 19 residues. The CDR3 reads CASIRGGTSGRSSYNEQFF.

The CDR3 protein is CASSEARRTGNTIYF. The chain couples TRBV2 to TRBJ1-3. Looked up from germline, CDR1 is SNHLY and CDR2 is FYNNEI. This CDR3 region has 15 residues.

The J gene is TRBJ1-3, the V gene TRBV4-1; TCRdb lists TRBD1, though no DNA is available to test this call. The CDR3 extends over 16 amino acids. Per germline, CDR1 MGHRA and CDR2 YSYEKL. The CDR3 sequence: CASSQVDRGHGNTIYF.

The CDR3 sequence is CASSVQGSTDTQYF. This chain joins TRBV5-1 and TRBJ2-3; the D gene TCRdb calls, TRBD1, cannot be checked with no DNA. The germline V gene has CDR1 SGHRS and CDR2 YFSETQ. The CDR3 sequence is 14 residues long. Using reference TRBV5-1 and TRBJ2-3 for the parts outside the CDR3, the full variable domain is KAGVTQTPRYLIKTRGQQVTLSCSPISGHRSVSWYQQTPGQGLQFLFEYFSETQRNKGNFPGRFSGRQFSNSRSEMNVSTLELGDSALYLCASSVQGSTDTQYFGPGTRLTVL.

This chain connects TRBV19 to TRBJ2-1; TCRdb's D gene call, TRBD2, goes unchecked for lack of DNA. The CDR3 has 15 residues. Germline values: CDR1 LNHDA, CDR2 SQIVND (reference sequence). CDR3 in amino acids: CASSRLAGAGNEQFF. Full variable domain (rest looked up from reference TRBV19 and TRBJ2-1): DGGITQSPKYLFRKEGQNVTLSCEQNLNHDAMYWYRQDPGQGLRLIYYSQIVNDFQKGDIAEGYSVSREKKESFPLTVTSAQKNPTAFYLCASSRLAGAGNEQFFGPGTRLTVL.

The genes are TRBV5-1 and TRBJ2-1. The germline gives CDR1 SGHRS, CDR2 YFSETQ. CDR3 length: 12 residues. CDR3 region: CASSVDSFEQFF.

The CDR3 is CASSSRTSGSYEQFF. The chain uses TRBV11-2 and TRBJ2-1; lacking DNA, the TRBD2 call made by TCRdb goes unchecked. The CDR3 extends over 15 amino acids. The germline CDR1 and CDR2 sequences are SGHAT and FQNNGV.